This entry is about one T cell receptor (beta chain). Its antigen remains unidentified. These data originate in a study of shared clonotypes between healthy human individuals. Across the whole study: Aged between 18 and 49, the donors were a couple of women and three men. General observations from the study: Naive subsets usually exceeded memory subsets in estimated richness.

The ends were cut back, 3 bases at V and 6 bases at J, with 12 bases in the middle. The CDR3 runs to 14 residues. Per germline, CDR1 MDHEN and CDR2 SYDVKM. Only Caucasian adults living in Nashville, Tennessee made up the donor group. Deep-level settings were used for running the assay. Data came from immunoSEQ multiplex PCR; TCRdb stores just in-frame clones and leaves some out. The sample contains approximately 320,000 clones, around two thirds of which appear only once. Sample: memory CD4+ T cells sorted from blood. This sample's subset: CD45RA-negative fraction. The sequence came from a man in his thirties or forties in good health. The chain couples TRBV28 to TRBJ1-5, with D possibly being TRBD1 (6 bases). CDR3 in DNA: TGTGCCAGCAGTTTGGGGGGCGGTTCTCAGCCCCAGCATTTT. It is translated as CASSLGGGSQPQHF.